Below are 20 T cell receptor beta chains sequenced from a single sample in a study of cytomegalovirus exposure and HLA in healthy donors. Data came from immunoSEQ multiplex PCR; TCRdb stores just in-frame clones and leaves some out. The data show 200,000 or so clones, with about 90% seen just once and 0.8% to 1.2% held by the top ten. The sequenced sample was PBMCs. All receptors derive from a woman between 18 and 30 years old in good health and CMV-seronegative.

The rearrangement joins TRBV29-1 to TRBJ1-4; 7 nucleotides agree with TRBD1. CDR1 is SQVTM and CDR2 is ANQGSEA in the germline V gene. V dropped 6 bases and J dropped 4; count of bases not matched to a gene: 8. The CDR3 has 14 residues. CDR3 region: CSVTRGQFNEKLFF. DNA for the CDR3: TGCAGCGTGACAAGGGGACAGTTTAATGAAAAACTGTTTTTT.

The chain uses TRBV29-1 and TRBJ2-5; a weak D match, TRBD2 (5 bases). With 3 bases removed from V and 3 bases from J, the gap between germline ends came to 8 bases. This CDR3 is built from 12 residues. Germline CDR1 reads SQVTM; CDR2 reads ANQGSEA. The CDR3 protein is CSVEGVEETQYF. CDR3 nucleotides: TGCAGCGTTGAGGGAGTAGAAGAGACCCAGTACTTC. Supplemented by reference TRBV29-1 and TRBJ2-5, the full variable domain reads SAVISQKPSRDICQRGTSLTIQCQVDSQVTMMFWYRQQPGQSLTLIATANQGSEATYESGFVIDKFPISRPNLTFSTLTVSNMSPEDSSIYLCSVEGVEETQYFGPGTRLLVL.

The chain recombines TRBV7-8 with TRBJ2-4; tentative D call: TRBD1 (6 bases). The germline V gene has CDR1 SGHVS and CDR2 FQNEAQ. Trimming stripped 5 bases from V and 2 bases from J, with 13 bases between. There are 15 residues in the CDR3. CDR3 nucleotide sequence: TGTGCCAGCAGCCAGCACAGGGATACCAAAAACATTCAGTACTTC. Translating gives CASSQHRDTKNIQYF.

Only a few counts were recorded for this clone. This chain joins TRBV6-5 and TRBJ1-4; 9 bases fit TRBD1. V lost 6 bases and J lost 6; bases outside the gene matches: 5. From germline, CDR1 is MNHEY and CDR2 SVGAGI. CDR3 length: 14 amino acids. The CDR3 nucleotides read TGTGCCAGCAGCCGCGGGACAGGGCATGAAAAACTGTTTTTT. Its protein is CASSRGTGHEKLFF.

CDR3 bases: TGTGCCAGCAGCTCTACTAGCGGAGATACGCAGTATTTT. It translates to CASSSTSGDTQYF. This rearrangement joins TRBV7-2 to TRBJ2-3, with 8 bases matching TRBD2. After removal of 4 bases from V and 5 bases from J, the junction contained 2 bases not matched to a gene. The length of the CDR3 is 13 residues. CDR1 and CDR2 (germline): SGHTA, FQGNSA. Using reference TRBV7-2 and TRBJ2-3 for the parts outside the CDR3, the full variable domain is GAGVSQSPSNKVTEKGKDVELRCDPISGHTALYWYRQSLGQGLEFLIYFQGNSAPDKSGLPSDRFSAERTGGSVSTLTIQRTQQEDSAVYLCASSSTSGDTQYFGPGTRLTVL.

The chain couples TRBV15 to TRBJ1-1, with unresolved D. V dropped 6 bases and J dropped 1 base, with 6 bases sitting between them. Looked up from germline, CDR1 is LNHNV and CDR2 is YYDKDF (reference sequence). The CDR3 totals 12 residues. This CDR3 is CATRARNTEAFF. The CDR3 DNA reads TGTGCCACCAGGGCTCGGAACACTGAAGCTTTCTTT.

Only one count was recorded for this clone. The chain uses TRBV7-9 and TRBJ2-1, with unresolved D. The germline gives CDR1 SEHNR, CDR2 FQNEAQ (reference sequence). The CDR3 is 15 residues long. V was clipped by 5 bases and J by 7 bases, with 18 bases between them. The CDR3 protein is CASSASLGKANEQFF. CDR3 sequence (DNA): TGTGCCAGCAGCGCTTCATTAGGTAAAGCGAATGAGCAGTTCTTC.

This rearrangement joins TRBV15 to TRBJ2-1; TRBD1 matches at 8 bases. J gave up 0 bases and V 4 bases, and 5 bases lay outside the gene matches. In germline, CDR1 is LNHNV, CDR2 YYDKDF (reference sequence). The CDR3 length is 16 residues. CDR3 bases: TGTGCCACCAGCACCGAACAGGGGGACTCCTACAATGAGCAGTTCTTC. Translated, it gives CATSTEQGDSYNEQFF.

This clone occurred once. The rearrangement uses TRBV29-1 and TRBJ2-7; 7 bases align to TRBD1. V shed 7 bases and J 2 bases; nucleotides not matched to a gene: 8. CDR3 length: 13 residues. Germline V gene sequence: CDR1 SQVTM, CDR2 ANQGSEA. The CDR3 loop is CSAWDSPPYEQYF. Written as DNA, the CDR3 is TGCAGCGCCTGGGACAGCCCCCCCTACGAGCAGTACTTC.

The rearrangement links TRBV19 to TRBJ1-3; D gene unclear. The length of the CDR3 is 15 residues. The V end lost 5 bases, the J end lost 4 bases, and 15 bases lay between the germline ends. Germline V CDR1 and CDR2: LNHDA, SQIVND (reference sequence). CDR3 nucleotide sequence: TGTGCCAGTAGTCACTTGAGAGGGAGCGGAAACACCATATATTTT. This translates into CASSHLRGSGNTIYF.

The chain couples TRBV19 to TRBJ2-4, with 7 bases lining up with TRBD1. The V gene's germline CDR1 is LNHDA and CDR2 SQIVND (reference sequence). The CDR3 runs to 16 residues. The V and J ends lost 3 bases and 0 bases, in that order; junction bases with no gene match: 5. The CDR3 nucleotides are TGTGCCAGTAGTATCTCAGGGGGTCTAGCCAAAAACATTCAGTACTTC. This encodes CASSISGGLAKNIQYF.

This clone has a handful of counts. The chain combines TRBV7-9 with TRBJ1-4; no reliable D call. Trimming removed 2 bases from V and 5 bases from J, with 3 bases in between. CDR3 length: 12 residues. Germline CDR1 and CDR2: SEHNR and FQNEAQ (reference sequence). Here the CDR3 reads CASSLLNEKLFF. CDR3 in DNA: TGTGCCAGCAGCTTACTCAATGAAAAACTGTTTTTT.

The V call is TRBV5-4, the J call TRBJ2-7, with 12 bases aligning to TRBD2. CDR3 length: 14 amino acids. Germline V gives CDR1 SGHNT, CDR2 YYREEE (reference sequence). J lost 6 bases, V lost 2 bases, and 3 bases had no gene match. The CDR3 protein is CASSLALAGGEQYF. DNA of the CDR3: TGTGCCAGCAGCTTAGCACTAGCGGGGGGCGAGCAGTACTTC.

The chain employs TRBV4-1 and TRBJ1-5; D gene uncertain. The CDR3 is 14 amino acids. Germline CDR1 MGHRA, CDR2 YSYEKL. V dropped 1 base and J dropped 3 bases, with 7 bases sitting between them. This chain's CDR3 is CASSQGHINQPQHF. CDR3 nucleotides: TGCGCCAGCAGCCAAGGACACATCAATCAGCCCCAGCATTTT.

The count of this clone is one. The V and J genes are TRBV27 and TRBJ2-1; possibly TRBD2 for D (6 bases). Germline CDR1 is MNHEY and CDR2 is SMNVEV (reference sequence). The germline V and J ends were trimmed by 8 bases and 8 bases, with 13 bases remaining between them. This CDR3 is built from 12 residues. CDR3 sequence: CASHRKRDEQFF. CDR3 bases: TGTGCCAGCCACAGAAAGCGGGATGAGCAGTTCTTC.

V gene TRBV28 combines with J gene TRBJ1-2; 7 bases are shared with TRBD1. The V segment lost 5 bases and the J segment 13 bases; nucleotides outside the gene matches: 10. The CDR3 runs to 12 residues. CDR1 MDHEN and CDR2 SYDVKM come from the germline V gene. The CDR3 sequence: CASSPRQGSGTF. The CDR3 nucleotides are TGTGCCAGCAGTCCGAGACAGGGTAGCGGCACCTTC.

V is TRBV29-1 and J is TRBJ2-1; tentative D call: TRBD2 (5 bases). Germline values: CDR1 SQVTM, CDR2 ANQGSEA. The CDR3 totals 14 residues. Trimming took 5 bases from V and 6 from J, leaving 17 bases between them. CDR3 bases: TGCAGCGTTCCCACTAGTGGATTAGGCAATGAGCAGTTCTTC. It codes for CSVPTSGLGNEQFF.

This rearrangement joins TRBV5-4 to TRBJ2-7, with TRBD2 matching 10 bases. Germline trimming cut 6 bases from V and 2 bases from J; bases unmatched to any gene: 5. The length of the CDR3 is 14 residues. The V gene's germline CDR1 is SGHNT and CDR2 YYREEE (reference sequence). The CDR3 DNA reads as TGTGCCAGCAAGGAAGCGGGAGGGACCTACGAGCAGTACTTC. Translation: CASKEAGGTYEQYF. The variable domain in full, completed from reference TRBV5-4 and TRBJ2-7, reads ETGVTQSPTHLIKTRGQQVTLRCSSQSGHNTVSWYQQALGQGPQFIFQYYREEENGRGNFPPRFSGLQFPNYSSELNVNALELDDSALYLCASKEAGGTYEQYFGPGTRLTVT.

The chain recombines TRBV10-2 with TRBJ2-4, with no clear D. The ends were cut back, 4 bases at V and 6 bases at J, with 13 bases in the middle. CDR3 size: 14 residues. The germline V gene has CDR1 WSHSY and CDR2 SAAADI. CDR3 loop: CASSGGAVVNIQYF. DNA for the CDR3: TGCGCCAGCAGTGGAGGAGCAGTCGTAAACATTCAGTACTTC.

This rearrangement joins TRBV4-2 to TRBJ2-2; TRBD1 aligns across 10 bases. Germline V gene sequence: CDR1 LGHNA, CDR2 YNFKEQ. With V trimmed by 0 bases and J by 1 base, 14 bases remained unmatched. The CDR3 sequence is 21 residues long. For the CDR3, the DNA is TGTGCCAGCAGCCAAGATTCCGAGACAGGGGGCCGCATTTGGAACACCGGGGAGCTGTTTTTT. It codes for CASSQDSETGGRIWNTGELFF.